This T cell receptor beta chain was retrieved from a study of blood T cell repertoires in COVID-19. The overall study: Specimens from acute and convalescent COVID-19 originated in the United States, Italy and Spain. The analysed material was cDNA or gDNA that came from T cells, B-cell-depleted T cells, or PBMCs.

Followed over time, Seattle patients had been enrolled while infection was active. Source study methods: Quantification of nucleated cells was approximated via reference gene primer amplification. Method: immunoSEQ multiplex PCR; TCRdb's copy keeps in-frame clones and lacks some. D and trimming were read from the DNA, whereas the V and J calls and clone size are those reported in that table. This table holds around 230,000 clones, 75% to 85% found once. The CDR3 is made up of 14 amino acids. Germline V CDR1 and CDR2: GTSNPN, SVGIG (reference sequence). V gave up 6 bases and J gave up 1 base, with 12 bases separating them.

Sequencing was performed on peripheral blood. The TCR comes from a man between 45 and 60 years old with COVID-19, enrolled during active disease. The rearrangement links TRBV30 to TRBJ1-4, with D perhaps matching TRBD1 (6 bases). The CDR3 here is CACSTGRTNEKLFF. CDR3 nucleotide sequence: TGTGCCTGCAGTACAGGGAGAACTAATGAAAAACTGTTTTTT.